This T cell receptor (beta chain) is drawn from a study of vaccination and CD4 T cells after COVID-19 (dated by TCRdb to the early 2020s). Notes on the research overall: SARS-CoV-2 positivity had been established in the convalescent patients by nasal swab PCR, and mild disease was recorded in nine of these patients and severe disease in one. Post-COVID blood samples from convalescent patients were collected a median of approximately 93 days after diagnosis, with a range of roughly 30 to 170 days. The convalescent cohort comprised six males and four females, including two Hispanic individuals, seven Caucasians, two Asians and one multiracial person. In 10 COVID-19 convalescent patients and 4 infection-naive healthy vaccine recipients, the spike-specific CD4+ TCR repertoire before mRNA vaccination was compared with the repertoire after mRNA vaccination. The cultures were stimulated with overlapping spike peptide pools from SARS-CoV-2 and from the common cold coronaviruses HCoV-NL63, HCoV-OC43 and HCoV-229E. Post-vaccine blood samples were taken a median of 72 days after the second vaccine dose, with a range of about 12 to 250 days. Control cultures received a CEFX viral epitope pool as the positive control, an HIV-1 Nef peptide pool as the negative control, or no peptide. Participants received two doses of either the Pfizer-BioNTech BNT162b2 vaccine (n=8) or the Moderna mRNA-1273 vaccine (n=2). What the study reported, not specific to this receptor: Nearly all vaccine-specific clones in convalescent patients (304 of 307) were mono-reactive for SARS-CoV-2 spike rather than cross-reactive with common cold coronaviruses. The median count of SARS-CoV-2-reactive clonotypes went up from 20 to 25 after infection to more than 30 after vaccination, although the change was not significant. Among the post-vaccine SARS-CoV-2-reactive clones in convalescent patients, a median 86.3% showed up only after vaccination, which suggests vaccine-specific priming. Relatively few convalescent patients were included in the study, and early timepoints after natural infection were not analyzed.

Libraries came from PCR. TCR sequencing of DNA from cultured CD4+ T cells used the Oncomine TCR Beta short-read assay at the Johns Hopkins FTIC core. The QIAamp micro DNA kit was used to extract genomic DNA from the cultured CD4+ T cells. Oncomine TCR Beta libraries made from cultured CD4+ T cells were pooled using unique dual indexes and sequenced on an Illumina iSeq 100. As for how the authors treated the data: Non-productive sequences were removed, and CDR3s not starting with C, not ending with F or W, or shorter than 7 amino acids were discarded. The MANAFEST web application identified antigen-specific clonotypes by comparing peptide-stimulated wells against reference wells and other culture wells. Positive clones required FDR below 0.05, an odds ratio above 5, and productive frequency above 0.1% in at least two of three replicate wells. A clonotype was classed as cross-reactive if the clonotype showed significant expansion both in SARS-CoV-2 spike wells and in at least one common cold coronavirus spike condition. Similarity between CDR3 sequences was evaluated in R version 3.6.1 using Levenshtein distances (stringdist) and unrooted phylogenetic trees (ape). TCRdb reran the public reads through fastp at Q25 and MiXCR, keeping productive beta chains. Identical CDR3 proteins give one entry, which carries the most common genes and DNA. TCRdb assigned the V and J calls; the authors' analysis was not used. This sample is represented by approximately 20,000 distinct CDR3 sequences; approximately 50% of them were singletons. The ten most abundant clones make up 4.6% of the sample.

Comment on this clonotype: The antigen it recognizes is unknown. No base quality information exists; no much larger clone differs at one position.

The treatment or condition label of this sample denotes: roughly 10-day PBMC culture with coronavirus spike peptide pools or control peptides (ViraFEST assay). The ViraFEST assay, used in the study, expanded antigen-specific T cells with peptide pools and then identified the expanded clonotypes through TCR sequencing. The positive SARS-CoV-2 PCR tests of the convalescent patients were dated from March to December 2020, before the Alpha, Beta and Delta variants emerged in the United States. Some 2 million PBMCs per well were cultured in IMDM with roughly 5% human AB serum and approximately 9.8 IU/ml IL-2, plus 10 ug/ml peptide pools. Half of the culture medium was replaced with fresh IL-2-containing medium on days 3 and 7. After approximately 11 days of culture, CD4+ T cells were isolated by negative selection with the EasySep CD4+ T cell isolation kit. PBMCs were separated from whole blood using Ficoll-Paque Plus gradient centrifugation and then either used fresh or cryopreserved at -140C. Each culture condition was generally run in triplicate wells.

The receptor was isolated from a human donor who had recovered from COVID-19. Sequenced sample: CD4+ T cells from blood, cultured in vitro.

The CDR3 has the sequence CASSRRDSGYTF. The nucleotides are TGTGCCAGCAGTCGACGGGACAGTGGCTACACCTTC. The chain is made from TRBV28 and TRBJ1-2; 7 bases in the middle match TRBD1. Sequences MDHEN (CDR1) and SYDVKM (CDR2) are obtained from the germline V gene. Including cysteine and phenylalanine, the CDR3 has 12 amino acids. This entry keeps only the CDR3 DNA: 36 bases, framed from base 1. The germline V end is reduced by 5 bases and the J end by 7 bases; junction bases left unmatched: 4.